This TCR beta chain came from a study of blood T cell repertoires in COVID-19. Study overall: In each case, the material was cDNA or gDNA derived from T cells, B-cell-depleted T cells, or PBMCs.

The CDR3 is made up of 13 amino acids. Germline CDR1 LNHNV, CDR2 YYDKDF (reference sequence). Trimming took off 1 base at V and 11 bases at J, with 14 bases between the two ends. This clone was observed once. As handled by the study authors: Estimates of nucleated cell counts were drawn from the amplification of reference gene primers. Sequencing was performed with immunoSEQ multiplex PCR; in TCRdb, only in-frame clones are kept and a portion is missing. D and trimming come from the DNA, and the V and J calls and clone size come from that table. The sample lists about 140,000 clones; roughly 76% were seen once.

The origin of this receptor is a woman aged 50 to 60 with active or convalescent COVID-19. Specimen: peripheral blood. This chain joins TRBV15 and TRBJ1-1; D gene unclear. The CDR3 DNA reads TGTGCCACCAGCAGAGCGAGACAAGCCTCTGCTTTCTTT. Protein: CATSRARQASAFF.